This T cell receptor (beta chain) comes out of a study of early T cells in non-severe SARS-CoV-2 infection. As for the study in general: The sequenced material was bulk RNA from unsorted whole blood, and its chains were unpaired.

Trimming left V 1 base short and J 2 bases short, with 18 bases between. The CDR3 runs to 17 residues. Germline CDR1 and CDR2: SGHTA and FQGNSA. This clonotype was seen at least ten times. TCRdb used MiXCR to reprocess the 5' RACE reads, holding one entry per CDR3 protein. The sample includes over 50,000 distinct CDR3 sequences, approximately 10% of them seen just once. This sequence was found in an adult who was a healthcare worker with PCR-confirmed SARS-CoV-2 infection or an uninfected control (not recorded which). Material for sequencing was whole blood. V and J are TRBV7-2 and TRBJ2-7, with a weak D call TRBD2 (6 bases). Here the CDR3 DNA reads TGTGCCAGCAGCTTAGTCCCGACGGGACTTCTAACCTACGAGCAGTACTTC. Amino acids: CASSLVPTGLLTYEQYF.